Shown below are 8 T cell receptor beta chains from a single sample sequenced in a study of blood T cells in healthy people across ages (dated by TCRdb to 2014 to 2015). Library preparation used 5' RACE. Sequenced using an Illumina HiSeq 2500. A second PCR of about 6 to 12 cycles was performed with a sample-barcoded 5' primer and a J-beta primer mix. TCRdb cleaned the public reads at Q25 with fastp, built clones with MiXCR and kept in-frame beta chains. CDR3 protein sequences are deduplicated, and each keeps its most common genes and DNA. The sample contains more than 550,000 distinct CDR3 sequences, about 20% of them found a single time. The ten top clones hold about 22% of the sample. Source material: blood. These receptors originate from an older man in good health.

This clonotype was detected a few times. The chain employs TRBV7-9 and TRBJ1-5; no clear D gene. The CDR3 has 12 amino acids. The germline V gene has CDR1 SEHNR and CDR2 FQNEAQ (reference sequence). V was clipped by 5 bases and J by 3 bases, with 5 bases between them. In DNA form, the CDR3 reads TGTGCCAGCAGCGAAGCCAATCAGCCCCAGCATTTT. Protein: CASSEANQPQHF.

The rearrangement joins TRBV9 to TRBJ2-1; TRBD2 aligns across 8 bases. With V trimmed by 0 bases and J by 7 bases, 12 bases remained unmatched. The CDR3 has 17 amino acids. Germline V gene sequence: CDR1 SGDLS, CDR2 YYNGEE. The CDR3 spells CASSVVAAGGGRNEQFF. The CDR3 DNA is TGTGCCAGCAGCGTAGTGGCGGCGGGCGGGGGGAGGAATGAGCAGTTCTTC.

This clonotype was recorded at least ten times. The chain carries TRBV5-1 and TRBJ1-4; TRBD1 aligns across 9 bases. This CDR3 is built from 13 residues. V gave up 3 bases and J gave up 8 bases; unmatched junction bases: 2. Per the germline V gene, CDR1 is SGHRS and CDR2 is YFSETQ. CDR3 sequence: CASSWTGEEKLFF. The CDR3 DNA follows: TGCGCCAGCAGCTGGACAGGGGAAGAAAAACTGTTTTTT.

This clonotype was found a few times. CDR3 protein: CSADRDSYNEQFF. In nucleotides, the CDR3 is TGCAGTGCTGATCGGGACTCCTACAATGAGCAGTTCTTC. The rearrangement links TRBV20-1 to TRBJ2-1; D is possibly TRBD2 (5 bases). Germline values: CDR1 DFQATT, CDR2 SNEGSKA (reference sequence). The CDR3 consists of 13 residues. Trimming pared 5 bases from V and 0 bases from J, leaving 8 bases between.

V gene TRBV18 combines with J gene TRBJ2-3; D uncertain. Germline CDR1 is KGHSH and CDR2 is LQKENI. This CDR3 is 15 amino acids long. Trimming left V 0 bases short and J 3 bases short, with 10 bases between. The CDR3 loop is CASSPPGIRTDTQYF. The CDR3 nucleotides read TGTGCCAGCTCACCACCGGGGATTAGGACAGATACGCAGTATTTT.

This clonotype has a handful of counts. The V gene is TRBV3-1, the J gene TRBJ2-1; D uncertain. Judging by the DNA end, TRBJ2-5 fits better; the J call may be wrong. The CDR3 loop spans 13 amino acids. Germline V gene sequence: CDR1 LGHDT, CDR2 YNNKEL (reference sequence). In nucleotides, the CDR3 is TGTGCCACCGCAGAGCCATCCTACGGGACCCAGTACTTC. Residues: CATAEPSYGTQYF.

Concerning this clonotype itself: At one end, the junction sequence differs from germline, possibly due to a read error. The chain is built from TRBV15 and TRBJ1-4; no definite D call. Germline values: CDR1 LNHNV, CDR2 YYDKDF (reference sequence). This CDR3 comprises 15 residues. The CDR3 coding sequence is TGTGCCGCCAGCAGAGAACGGGTTCGAGGTGAAAAACTGTTTTTT. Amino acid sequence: CAASRERVRGEKLFF.

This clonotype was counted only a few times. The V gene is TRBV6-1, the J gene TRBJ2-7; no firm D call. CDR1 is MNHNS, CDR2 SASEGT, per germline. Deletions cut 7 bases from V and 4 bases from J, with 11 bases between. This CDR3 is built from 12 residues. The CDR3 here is CASTGSIYEQYF. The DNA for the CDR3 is TGTGCCAGCACTGGATCCATTTACGAGCAGTACTTC.